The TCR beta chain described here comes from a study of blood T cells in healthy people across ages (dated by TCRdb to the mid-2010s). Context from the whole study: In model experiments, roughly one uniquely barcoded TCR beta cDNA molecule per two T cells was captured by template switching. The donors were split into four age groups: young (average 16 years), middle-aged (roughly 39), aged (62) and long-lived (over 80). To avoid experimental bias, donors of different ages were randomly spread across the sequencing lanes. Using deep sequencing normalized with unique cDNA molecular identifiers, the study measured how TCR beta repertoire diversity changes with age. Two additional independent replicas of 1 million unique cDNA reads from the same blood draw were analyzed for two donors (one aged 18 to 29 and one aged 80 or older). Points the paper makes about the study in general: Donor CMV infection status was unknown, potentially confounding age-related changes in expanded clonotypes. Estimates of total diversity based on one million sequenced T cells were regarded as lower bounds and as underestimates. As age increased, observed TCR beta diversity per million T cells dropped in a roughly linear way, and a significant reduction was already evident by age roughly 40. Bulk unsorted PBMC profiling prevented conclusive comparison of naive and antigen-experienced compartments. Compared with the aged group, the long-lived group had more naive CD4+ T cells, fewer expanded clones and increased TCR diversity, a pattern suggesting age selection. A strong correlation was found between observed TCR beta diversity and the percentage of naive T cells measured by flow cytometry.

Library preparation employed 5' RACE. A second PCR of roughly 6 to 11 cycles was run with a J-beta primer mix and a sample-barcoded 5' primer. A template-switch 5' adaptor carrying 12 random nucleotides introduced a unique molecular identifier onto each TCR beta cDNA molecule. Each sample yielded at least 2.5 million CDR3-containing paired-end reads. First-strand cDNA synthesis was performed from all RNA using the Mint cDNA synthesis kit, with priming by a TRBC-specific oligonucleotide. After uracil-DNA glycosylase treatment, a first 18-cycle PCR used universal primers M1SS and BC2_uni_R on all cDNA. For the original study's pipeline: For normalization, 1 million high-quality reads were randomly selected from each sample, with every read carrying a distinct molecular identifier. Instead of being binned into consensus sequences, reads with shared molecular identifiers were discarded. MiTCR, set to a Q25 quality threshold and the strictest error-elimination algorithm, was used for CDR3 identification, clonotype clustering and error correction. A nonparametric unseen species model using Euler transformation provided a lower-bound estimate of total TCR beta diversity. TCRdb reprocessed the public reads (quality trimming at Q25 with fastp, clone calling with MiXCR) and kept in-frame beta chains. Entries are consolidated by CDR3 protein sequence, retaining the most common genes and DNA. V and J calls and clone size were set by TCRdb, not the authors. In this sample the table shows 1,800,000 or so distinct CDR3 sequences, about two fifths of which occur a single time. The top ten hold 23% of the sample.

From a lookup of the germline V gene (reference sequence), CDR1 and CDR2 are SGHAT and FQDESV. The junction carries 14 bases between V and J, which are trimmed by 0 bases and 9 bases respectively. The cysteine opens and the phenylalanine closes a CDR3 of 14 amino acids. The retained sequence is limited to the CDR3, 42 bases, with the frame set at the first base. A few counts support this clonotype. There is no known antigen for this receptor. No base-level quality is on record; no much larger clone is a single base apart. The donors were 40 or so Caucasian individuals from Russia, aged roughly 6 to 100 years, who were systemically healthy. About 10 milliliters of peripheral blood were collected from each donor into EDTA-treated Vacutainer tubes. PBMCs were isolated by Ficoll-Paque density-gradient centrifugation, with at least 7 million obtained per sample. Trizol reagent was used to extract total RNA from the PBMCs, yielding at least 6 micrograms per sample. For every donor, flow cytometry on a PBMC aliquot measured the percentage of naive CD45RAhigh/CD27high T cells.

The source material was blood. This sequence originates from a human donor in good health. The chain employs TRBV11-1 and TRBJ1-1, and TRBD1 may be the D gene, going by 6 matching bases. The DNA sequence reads TGTGCCAGCAGCTTAGCGCAGGGGAGACTTCAAGCTTTCTTT. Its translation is CASSLAQGRLQAFF.